The 9 T cell receptor beta chains below come from one sample, sequenced in a study of control samples from healthy donors and cancer patients. Using immunoSEQ multiplex PCR, the repertoire was profiled, and TCRdb retains in-frame clones only, with some absent. The sample holds 100,000 to 150,000 clones, approximately 91% seen once. Sequencing was performed on blood. The receptors were gathered from a man aged 50-59 years in good health.

The J gene is TRBJ1-1, the V gene TRBV29-1; TRBD1 matches 7 bases. The CDR3 spans 11 residues. Trimming cost V 3 bases and J 7 bases; bases outside gene matches: 2. Per the germline V gene, CDR1 is SQVTM and CDR2 is ANQGSEA. The CDR3, as DNA: TGCAGCGTTGACCGGGACAGTGAAGCTTTCTTT. This gives the protein CSVDRDSEAFF.

This chain connects TRBV28 to TRBJ2-3; TRBD2 aligns across 15 bases. Per the germline V gene, CDR1 is MDHEN and CDR2 is SYDVKM. Trimming cost V 6 bases and J 0 bases; bases outside gene matches: 4. The CDR3 runs to 17 residues. The CDR3 DNA reads as TGTGCCAGCAGCCCGGGACTAGCGGGGGGCAGCACAGATACGCAGTATTTT. This translates into CASSPGLAGGSTDTQYF.

The genes are TRBV7-9 and TRBJ2-7; 8 bases align to TRBD1. V shed 6 bases, J shed 4 bases, and the junction held 2 bases outside the gene matches. The CDR3 totals 12 residues. CDR1 is SEHNR and CDR2 is FQNEAQ in the germline V gene (reference sequence). CDR3 DNA: TGTGCCAGCAGGACAGGGGCTTACGAGCAGTACTTC. Protein product: CASRTGAYEQYF.

This chain links TRBV5-4 with TRBJ2-5; 10 bases fit TRBD1. The V and J ends lost 2 bases and 5 bases, in that order; junction bases with no gene match: 6. The CDR3 contains 15 residues. Germline V lookup: CDR1 SGHNT, CDR2 YYREEE (reference sequence). The DNA of the CDR3 is TGTGCCAGCAGCTTAAGACAGGGGGCCGTGGAGACCCAGTACTTC. Translated, it gives CASSLRQGAVETQYF.

This rearrangement joins TRBV13 to TRBJ1-1; D is perhaps TRBD1 (6 bases). This CDR3 is built from 17 residues. Per germline, CDR1 PRHDT and CDR2 FYEKMQ (reference sequence). The V gene lost 0 bases and the J gene lost 1 base, with 15 bases spanning the gap. The CDR3 DNA reads as TGTGCCAGCAGCTTAGGCCCCGGTTCGGGGGCGAACACTGAAGCTTTCTTT. It encodes CASSLGPGSGANTEAFF.

The chain couples TRBV7-2 to TRBJ1-2; D is unresolved. Germline V lookup: CDR1 SGHTA, CDR2 FQGNSA. V was clipped by 5 bases and J by 8 bases, with 12 bases between them. The CDR3 loop spans 12 amino acids. In DNA, the CDR3 is TGTGCCAGCAGCCACAGACTGTGGGGCTACACCTTC. Translation gives CASSHRLWGYTF.

The chain has TRBV5-6 and TRBJ2-7, with 9 bases fitting TRBD1. CDR3 size: 14 residues. The V gene's germline CDR1 is SGHDT and CDR2 YYEEEE. V gave up 0 bases and J gave up 2 bases; unmatched junction bases: 0. CDR3 residues: CASSLGQGAYEQYF. The CDR3 bases are TGTGCCAGCAGCTTGGGACAGGGGGCCTACGAGCAGTACTTC.

The chain employs TRBV19 and TRBJ1-5; 7 bases align to TRBD1. J lost 6 bases, V lost 2 bases, and 4 bases had no gene match. CDR1 and CDR2 (germline): LNHDA, SQIVND (reference sequence). The CDR3 totals 14 residues. The CDR3 sequence is CASSIRTGIQPQHF. For the CDR3, the DNA is TGTGCCAGTAGTATACGGACAGGTATTCAGCCCCAGCATTTT.

This chain joins TRBV12-3 or TRBV12-4 and TRBJ2-7, with 7 nucleotides matching TRBD2. The CDR3 contains 13 residues. The V gene end was trimmed by 5 bases and the J gene end by 4 bases; junction bases not matched to a gene: 5. The CDR3 coding sequence is TGTGCCAGCAGTCACGGGGGGTCATACGAGCAGTACTTC. Its translation: CASSHGGSYEQYF.